Listed here are 21 T cell receptor beta chains from one sample, sequenced in a study of blood T cell repertoires in COVID-19. Measured with immunoSEQ multiplex PCR; TCRdb has only the in-frame clones, and not every one. The top ten clones hold approximately 1.5% of a sample with tens of thousands of clones, roughly 91% of them seen once. Sequences were obtained from peripheral blood. The receptors stem from a human donor in a cohort sampled during active COVID-19.

This rearrangement joins TRBV28 to TRBJ2-7; no definite D call. The germline gives CDR1 MDHEN, CDR2 SYDVKM. V lost 6 bases, J lost 2 bases, and 8 bases lay in between. The length of the CDR3 is 12 residues. The CDR3 protein is CASSLSAYEQYF. The CDR3 coding sequence is TGTGCCAGCAGCCTATCTGCCTACGAGCAGTACTTC.

V is TRBV29-1 and J is TRBJ2-5; no reliable D call. The CDR3 sequence is 13 residues long. Trimming pared 0 bases from V and 3 bases from J, leaving 8 bases between. CDR1 SQVTM and CDR2 ANQGSEA come from the germline V gene. CDR3 in DNA: TGCAGCGTTGAAGATCTCCTAGAAGAGACCCAGTACTTC. This codes for CSVEDLLEETQYF. Variable domain in full (rest from reference TRBV29-1 and TRBJ2-5): SAVISQKPSRDICQRGTSLTIQCQVDSQVTMMFWYRQQPGQSLTLIATANQGSEATYESGFVIDKFPISRPNLTFSTLTVSNMSPEDSSIYLCSVEDLLEETQYFGPGTRLLVL.

This chain's CDR3 is CATSSRAGERNEQFF. The CDR3 nucleotides are TGTGCCACCAGCAGCCGGGCAGGGGAGAGGAATGAGCAGTTCTTC. This sequence joins TRBV15 and TRBJ2-1; D possibly corresponds to TRBD1 (6 bases). The germline V gene has CDR1 LNHNV and CDR2 YYDKDF (reference sequence). CDR3 size: 15 residues. Deletions cut 3 bases from V and 7 bases from J, with 16 bases between.

This sequence joins TRBV29-1 and TRBJ2-7; TRBD2 agrees at 7 bases. There are 13 residues in the CDR3. Per germline, CDR1 SQVTM and CDR2 ANQGSEA. The V gene end was trimmed by 4 bases and the J gene end by 7 bases; junction bases not matched to a gene: 10. CDR3 protein: CSVGSGVPSEQYF. CDR3 DNA: TGCAGCGTTGGGAGCGGGGTCCCTAGTGAGCAGTACTTC.

This chain links TRBV5-4 with TRBJ2-2, with D possibly being TRBD1 (6 bases). The CDR3 contains 15 residues. Germline-derived CDR1 and CDR2 are SGHNT and YYREEE (reference sequence). V gave up 4 bases and J gave up 0 bases, with 10 bases separating them. The CDR3 reads CASSPTGSNTGELFF. The CDR3 nucleotides read TGTGCCAGCAGCCCCACAGGGTCGAACACCGGGGAGCTGTTTTTT.

This chain links TRBV4-3 with TRBJ2-3, with TRBD2 identical over 12 bases. V lost 2 bases and J lost 1; bases outside the gene matches: 13. From germline, CDR1 is LGHNA and CDR2 YSLEER. CDR3 length: 20 amino acids. The CDR3 reads CASSQRLAGEPALGTDTQYF. The CDR3 coding sequence is TGCGCCAGCAGCCAAAGACTAGCGGGAGAACCAGCTCTAGGCACAGATACGCAGTATTTT.

This chain connects TRBV11-2 to TRBJ2-7; no clear D. The ends were cut back, 5 bases at V and 5 bases at J, with 13 bases in the middle. This CDR3 region has 13 residues. The V gene's germline CDR1 is SGHAT and CDR2 FQNNGV. For the CDR3, the DNA is TGTGCCAGCAGCAGCGAATTGACGGACGAGCAGTACTTC. The encoded protein is CASSSELTDEQYF.

The chain employs TRBV6-4 and TRBJ2-1; TRBD1 is a possible D gene (6 bases). Between the trimmed V and J ends, which lost 5 bases and 2 bases, there was a span of 13 bases. Germline loops: CDR1 MRHNA, CDR2 SNTAGT. This CDR3 contains 15 residues. CDR3 nucleotide sequence: TGTGCCAGCAGTCAAGACAGGACCCCCTACAATGAGCAGTTCTTC. Translating it yields CASSQDRTPYNEQFF.

The CDR3 reads CASSPGTEGELFF. CDR3 sequence (DNA): TGCGCCAGCAGCCCGGGGACAGAAGGGGAGCTGTTTTTT. The chain recombines TRBV5-1 with TRBJ2-2, with 7 bases identical to TRBD1. The CDR3 is made up of 13 amino acids. With 4 bases clipped from V and 8 bases from J, the junction kept 5 bases outside the gene matches. Germline V gives CDR1 SGHRS, CDR2 YFSETQ.

This chain joins TRBV5-4 and TRBJ2-3, with D tentatively TRBD1 (6 bases). Deletions cut 0 bases from V and 6 bases from J, with 17 bases between. The CDR3 consists of 16 residues. Germline assignment: CDR1 SGHNT and CDR2 YYREEE (reference sequence). The CDR3 reads CASSLARGSTADTQYF. The DNA of the CDR3 is TGTGCCAGCAGCTTGGCCAGGGGATCAACAGCCGATACGCAGTATTTT.

The rearrangement joins TRBV7-9 to TRBJ2-7; TRBD2 matches 9 bases. The ends lost 5 bases at V and 4 bases at J; junction bases unmatched: 9. Germline assignment: CDR1 SEHNR and CDR2 FQNEAQ (reference sequence). The CDR3 is made up of 15 amino acids. The DNA for the CDR3 is TGTGCCAGCAGCACGCTTAGCGGGAGCGGTTACGAGCAGTACTTC. It is translated as CASSTLSGSGYEQYF.

The chain joins TRBV4-3 to TRBJ2-1, with 10 bases lining up with TRBD2. This CDR3 region has 16 residues. V shed 0 bases and J 8 bases; nucleotides not matched to a gene: 7. The germline V gene encodes CDR1 LGHNA and CDR2 YSLEER. Written as DNA, the CDR3 is TGCGCCAGCAGCCAAGATCGAGCGGGAGGGTTGGATGAGCAGTTCTTC. Protein: CASSQDRAGGLDEQFF.

This chain connects TRBV2 to TRBJ1-2; 7 bases line up with TRBD1. J lost 0 bases, V lost 6 bases, and 4 bases had no gene match. CDR1 SNHLY and CDR2 FYNNEI come from the germline V gene. The CDR3 spans 14 residues. The CDR3 spells CASRQGYSNYGYTF. The CDR3 DNA reads TGTGCCAGCAGACAGGGGTACTCTAACTATGGCTACACCTTC.

The chain is built from TRBV6-2 or TRBV6-3 and TRBJ1-5; D is ambiguous. Germline V CDR1 and CDR2: MNHEY, SVGEGT. The CDR3 contains 13 residues. V was cut by 6 bases and J by 5 bases, with 11 bases left in between. CDR3 DNA: TGTGCCAGCAGCCTCTCCTTATATCAGCCCCAGCATTTT. It specifies CASSLSLYQPQHF.

This clone was detected only once. This chain connects TRBV12-3 or TRBV12-4 to TRBJ2-2; no clear D gene. The V gene lost 7 bases and the J gene lost 6 bases, with 12 bases spanning the gap. This CDR3 is built from 13 residues. The CDR3 DNA reads TGTGCCAGCACTCAGGCGCGAGCCGGGGAGCTGTTTTTT. This gives the protein CASTQARAGELFF.

V usage is TRBV18 and J usage is TRBJ2-1; 7 bases are a match to TRBD2. The CDR3 has 16 residues. The J segment lost 2 bases and the V segment lost 3 bases, leaving 7 bases of the junction unmatched. Germline V gene lookup returns CDR1 KGHSH and CDR2 LQKENI. CDR3 DNA sequence: TGTGCCAGCTCACCGAGACGAGCGGGAACCTACAATGAGCAGTTCTTC. Protein sequence: CASSPRRAGTYNEQFF.

The chain recombines TRBV28 with TRBJ1-2; D is unresolved. The CDR3 contains 14 residues. V lost 4 bases, J lost 3 bases, and 12 bases lay in between. Germline V gene lookup returns CDR1 MDHEN and CDR2 SYDVKM. The CDR3 sequence: CASSSNNRYYGYTF. CDR3 in DNA: TGTGCCAGCAGTTCCAACAACCGATACTATGGCTACACCTTC.

J is TRBJ2-1 and V is TRBV4-2; 7 bases are shared with TRBD2. Germline V gene data show CDR1 as LGHNA and CDR2 as YNFKEQ. Trimming at V came to 6 bases and at J to 4 bases, leaving 12 bases not matched to a gene. The CDR3 consists of 16 residues. The chain's CDR3 is CASRQQGGGGYNEQFF. Written as DNA, the CDR3 is TGTGCCAGCAGGCAGCAGGGTGGGGGAGGGTACAATGAGCAGTTCTTC.

The genes are TRBV6-5 and TRBJ1-2; D remains unclear. With 7 bases removed from V and 4 bases from J, the gap between germline ends came to 16 bases. The CDR3 extends over 14 amino acids. Germline V gene data show CDR1 as MNHEY and CDR2 as SVGAGI. As DNA, the CDR3 is TGTGCCAGCACCAATTCTAACAGAGCCTATGGCTACACCTTC. Its translation is CASTNSNRAYGYTF.

This chain connects TRBV28 to TRBJ2-2, with 7 bases lining up with TRBD1. Germline CDR1 MDHEN, CDR2 SYDVKM. Losses at the gene ends were 7 bases for V and 7 bases for J; bases not matched to a gene: 9. The CDR3 is 14 residues long. CDR3 loop: CASTWTGIGGELFF. CDR3 DNA sequence: TGTGCCAGCACCTGGACAGGAATCGGCGGGGAGCTGTTTTTT.

The chain employs TRBV18 and TRBJ2-3, with 10 bases matching TRBD2. Per germline, CDR1 KGHSH and CDR2 LQKENI. V lost 0 bases to trimming and J lost 6 bases; unmatched junction nucleotides: 12. This CDR3 has 18 amino acids. The DNA for the CDR3 is TGTGCCAGCTCACCACCACCCCGGGCTAGCGGGAGATTGGATACGCAGTATTTT. Its protein is CASSPPPRASGRLDTQYF.